This is a list of T cell receptor beta chains from one sample in a study of blood T cell repertoires in COVID-19. Assay used: immunoSEQ multiplex PCR; TCRdb lists only in-frame clones, some missing. Here the sample spans approximately 99,000 clones, around 90% being singletons. Input material: peripheral blood. The source of these receptors is a man between 50 and 59 years old with COVID-19, enrolled during active disease. Both conserved end residues are part of each CDR3. A D gene is named only where the DNA matches it firmly. Not every row has a clone size; where given, it reads once, few, many or a size class.

size,D,length,V,J,DNA,CDR3
.,TRBD1,13,TRBV29-1,TRBJ1-2,TGCAGCGTCGGGGCCCGGACAGGGACCGGCTACACCTTC,CSVGARTGTGYTF
.,.,14,TRBV5-1,TRBJ1-1,TGCGCCAGCAGCTTGGGACAATCGAACACTGAAGCTTTCTTT,CASSLGQSNTEAFF
.,TRBD1,14,TRBV9,TRBJ2-3,TGTGCCAGCAGCCCCACAGGGGCCCCAGATACGCAGTATTTT,CASSPTGAPDTQYF
.,.,15,TRBV6-6,TRBJ1-5,TGTGCCAGCAGTTACTCGTACGGGCGGGACCAGCCCCAGCATTTT,CASSYSYGRDQPQHF
.,.,14,TRBV20-1,TRBJ1-1,TGCAGTGCTATTGAAATGGACAGGAACACTGAAGCTTTCTTT,CSAIEMDRNTEAFF
.,TRBD2,17,TRBV7-7,TRBJ2-5,TGTGCTAGCAGCCAGGCCCTGACTAGCGGGGGGAGGGAGACCCAGTACTTC,CASSQALTSGGRETQYF
.,TRBD1,15,TRBV6-5,TRBJ1-4,TGTGCCAGCAGTTACTCGAACAGGGGGGGTGAAAAACTGTTTTTT,CASSYSNRGGEKLFF
.,TRBD2,15,TRBV6-5,TRBJ2-5,TGTGCCAGCAGTTACGGGGGGGGGAATGTGAAGACCCAGTACTTC,CASSYGGGNVKTQYF
.,.,13,TRBV25-1,TRBJ2-7,TGTGCCAGCAGTGAATATTACAGCCGGGGGCAGTACTTC,CASSEYYSRGQYF
.,TRBD2,16,TRBV3-1/TRBV3-2,TRBJ2-3,TGTGCCAGCAGCCAAGCGGGACTAGCGGGGGGAAATACGCAGTATTTT,CASSQAGLAGGNTQYF
.,.,13,TRBV6-6,TRBJ1-5,TGTGCCAGCACTCAGGGGAGCAATCAGCCCCAGCATTTT,CASTQGSNQPQHF
.,.,14,TRBV28,TRBJ1-4,TGTGCCAGCAGTTTTATGGACAATAGTGAAAAACTGTTTTTT,CASSFMDNSEKLFF
.,.,19,TRBV5-1,TRBJ1-4,TGCGCCAGCAGCTTTTCAAGGACCTCCGGGGGGGCCCACAATGAAAAACTGTTTTTT,CASSFSRTSGGAHNEKLFF
.,.,14,TRBV2,TRBJ1-5,TGTGCCAGCACAGGGGCTAGTAGCAATCAGCCCCAGCATTTT,CASTGASSNQPQHF
.,TRBD2,17,TRBV9,TRBJ2-3,TGTGCCAGCAGCGTAGGGAGCGGGGGGCTTAGCACAGATACGCAGTATTTT,CASSVGSGGLSTDTQYF
.,.,14,TRBV7-2,TRBJ1-2,TGTGCCAGCAGCGCGTCGGGACAAGGCTATGGCTACACCTTC,CASSASGQGYGYTF
once,.,16,TRBV3-1/TRBV3-2,TRBJ2-2,TGTGCCAGCAGCCAAGTCTTACTGTCGAACACCGGGGAGCTGTTTTTT,CASSQVLLSNTGELFF
.,.,13,TRBV4-1,TRBJ1-2,TGCGCCAGCAGCCAGGTAGGCCAGCGGGGCTACACCTTC,CASSQVGQRGYTF